These 29 T cell receptor beta chains were sequenced from one sample in a study of T cell responses to AZD1222 COVID-19 vaccine. Produced via immunoSEQ multiplex PCR; TCRdb's table is partial and in-frame only. The sample holds just under 100,000 clones, 70% to 90% seen once. Source: peripheral blood, taken on day 0 of AZD1222 vaccination. The source is an adult in good health.

The chain uses TRBV4-1 and TRBJ1-6, with D perhaps matching TRBD1 (5 bases). The germline V gene has CDR1 MGHRA and CDR2 YSYEKL. The V end was cut by 1 base, the J end by 4 bases, with 8 bases between. This CDR3 is 15 amino acids long. CDR3 residues: CASSQGGWYNSPLHF. CDR3 nucleotides: TGCGCCAGCAGCCAAGGGGGCTGGTATAATTCACCCCTCCACTTT.

The J gene is TRBJ1-6, the V gene TRBV28; D remains unclear. The germline CDR1 and CDR2 sequences are MDHEN and SYDVKM. The V gene lost 5 bases and the J gene lost 10 bases, with 18 bases spanning the gap. The CDR3 totals 15 residues. CDR3 in amino acids: CASSPAPGLGSPLHF. DNA for the CDR3: TGTGCCAGCAGTCCCGCCCCCGGTCTCGGGTCACCCCTCCACTTT.

The chain carries TRBV3-1 (or the pseudogene TRBV3-2) and TRBJ2-1; no clear D gene. Looked up from germline, CDR1 is LGHDT and CDR2 is YNNKEL (reference sequence). CDR3 length equals 15 residues. V lost 0 bases and J 5 bases, leaving 11 bases between the germline ends. This chain's CDR3 is CASSQEPAGNNEQFF. CDR3 DNA: TGTGCCAGCAGCCAAGAGCCCGCAGGCAACAATGAGCAGTTCTTC.

This clone was observed a few times. This rearrangement joins TRBV9 to TRBJ2-3, with no clear D. The CDR3 sequence is 12 residues long. V dropped 4 bases and J dropped 4 bases, with 7 bases sitting between them. Germline V gene data show CDR1 as SGDLS and CDR2 as YYNGEE. CDR3 sequence reads: CASSPDPDTQYF. In DNA, the CDR3 is TGTGCCAGCAGCCCCGATCCAGATACGCAGTATTTT.

This clone showed up just once. The chain links TRBV11-2 to TRBJ1-1; no clear D gene. The V end lost 1 base, the J end lost 1 base, and 16 bases lay between the germline ends. The CDR3 totals 17 residues. The germline V gene encodes CDR1 SGHAT and CDR2 FQNNGV. The CDR3 is CASSLVGEGKSNTEAFF. The CDR3 DNA follows: TGTGCCAGCAGCTTAGTAGGAGAGGGAAAGTCGAACACTGAAGCTTTCTTT.

The chain joins TRBV9 to TRBJ2-2; no reliable D call. Germline CDR1 reads SGDLS; CDR2 reads YYNGEE. V was trimmed by 4 bases and J by 4 bases, leaving 11 bases between them. The length of the CDR3 is 14 residues. CDR3 DNA sequence: TGTGCCAGCAGCCGCAGCCTTGTCACCGGGGAGCTGTTTTTT. Translation gives CASSRSLVTGELFF.

The V gene is TRBV4-1, the J gene TRBJ1-5; the D is unclear. CDR1 is MGHRA, CDR2 YSYEKL, per germline. The germline V and J ends were trimmed by 1 base and 6 bases, with 13 bases remaining between them. There are 15 residues in the CDR3. The CDR3 DNA is TGCGCCAGCAGCCAAGGAGGTGTAGGCGCTCAGCCCCAGCATTTT. Translation gives CASSQGGVGAQPQHF.

The chain couples TRBV5-4 to TRBJ2-7; TRBD1 matches 8 bases. V was pared by 3 bases and J by 2 bases, with 4 bases of the junction left unmatched. Per germline, CDR1 SGHNT and CDR2 YYREEE (reference sequence). The CDR3 runs 14 residues. The CDR3 region has the DNA TGTGCCAGCAGCTCAGGGGGCCTTGCCTACGAGCAGTACTTC. Amino acids: CASSSGGLAYEQYF.

This chain joins TRBV30 and TRBJ2-1; D assignment may be TRBD1 or TRBD2 (7 bases each). The germline V and J ends were trimmed by 3 bases and 4 bases, with 13 bases remaining between them. The germline CDR1 and CDR2 sequences are GTSNPN and SVGIG (reference sequence). The CDR3 has 14 residues. The CDR3 region is CAWRGGGSYNEQFF. CDR3 coding DNA: TGTGCCTGGAGGGGAGGGGGCTCTTACAATGAGCAGTTCTTC.

This clone was found a few times. V is TRBV27 and J is TRBJ2-2; D not certain. The germline gives CDR1 MNHEY, CDR2 SMNVEV (reference sequence). Trimming removed 6 bases from V and 3 bases from J, with 14 bases in between. The CDR3 is 15 amino acids. The CDR3 protein is CASRFGRVDTGELFF. CDR3 in DNA: TGTGCCAGCAGATTCGGAAGGGTTGACACCGGGGAGCTGTTTTTT.

As concerns this clone: This CDR3 is also generated by other DNA sequences in the sample. V is TRBV5-1 and J is TRBJ1-2, with D unresolved. The CDR3 loop spans 14 amino acids. Trimming pared 0 bases from V and 4 bases from J, leaving 10 bases between. Germline V gene data show CDR1 as SGHRS and CDR2 as YFSETQ. The CDR3 spells CASSLEDGFYGYTF. The CDR3 DNA sequence: TGCGCCAGCAGCTTGGAGGACGGTTTCTATGGCTACACCTTC.

V is TRBV2 and J is TRBJ2-2; no firm D call. This CDR3 is built from 14 residues. V lost 7 bases and J lost 6, with 15 bases in between. The germline V gene encodes CDR1 SNHLY and CDR2 FYNNEI. CDR3 bases: TGTGCCAGCACCTCCCGGTTAGGGCCCGGGGAGCTGTTTTTT. As protein: CASTSRLGPGELFF.

This clone was observed once. The CDR3 reads CAWSVQVEQYF. CDR3 sequence (DNA): TGTGCCTGGAGTGTACAGGTTGAGCAGTACTTC. This chain uses TRBV30 with TRBJ2-5; a weak D match, TRBD1 (5 bases). Germline values: CDR1 GTSNPN, CDR2 SVGIG (reference sequence). The CDR3 totals 11 residues. V lost 0 bases, J lost 11 bases, and 10 bases lay in between.

The chain links TRBV11-2 to TRBJ1-4; tentatively, D is TRBD1 (6 bases). CDR3 length equals 15 residues. V was cut by 2 bases and J by 7 bases, with 14 bases left in between. Germline V CDR1 and CDR2: SGHAT, FQNNGV. CDR3 in DNA: TGTGCCAGCAGCTTATCAGGGGCACATTTTGAAAAACTGTTTTTT. It codes for CASSLSGAHFEKLFF. Using reference TRBV11-2 and TRBJ1-4 for the parts outside the CDR3, the full variable domain is EAGVAQSPRYKIIEKRQSVAFWCNPISGHATLYWYQQILGQGPKLLIQFQNNGVVDDSQLPKDRFSAERLKGVDSTLKIQPAKLEDSAVYLCASSLSGAHFEKLFFGSGTQLSVL.

The count of this clone is one. This sequence joins TRBV6-4 and TRBJ2-3; 12 bases fit TRBD2. V trimming: 2 bases; J trimming: 6 bases; junction bases outside the gene matches: 6. CDR3 size: 16 residues. CDR1 MRHNA and CDR2 SNTAGT come from the germline V gene. In DNA form, the CDR3 reads TGTGCCAGCAGTGACGGGGCTAGCGGGGGGGCCGATACGCAGTATTTT. This codes for CASSDGASGGADTQYF.

This clone has a single count. This chain uses TRBV7-9 with TRBJ1-5; possibly TRBD1 for D (5 bases). Trimming removed 4 bases at V and 3 bases at J, with 10 bases between. Germline loops: CDR1 SEHNR, CDR2 FQNEAQ (reference sequence). The length of the CDR3 is 14 residues. As DNA, the CDR3 is TGTGCCAGCAGCTCAGGGTCTTACAATCAGCCCCAGCATTTT. This sequence encodes CASSSGSYNQPQHF.

This clone was seen only once. This chain joins TRBV7-9 and TRBJ1-2; 10 nucleotides line up with TRBD1. Germline CDR1 and CDR2: SEHNR and FQNEAQ (reference sequence). The CDR3 consists of 15 residues. The ends lost 6 bases at V and 3 bases at J; junction bases unmatched: 7. The CDR3 coding sequence is TGTGCCAGCAGTTCCCGGGACAGGGGACACTATGGCTACACCTTC. Protein sequence: CASSSRDRGHYGYTF.

The chain recombines TRBV5-3 with TRBJ2-1; TRBD1 might be the D (6 bases). TRBV5-3 is designated an ORF whose function remains uncertain. V was pared by 4 bases and J by 2 bases, with 19 bases between. This CDR3 has 17 residues. The CDR3 DNA reads as TGTGCCAGAAGCCGTCCGATATCAGGGGAAGCCTACAATGAGCAGTTCTTC. Translation gives CARSRPISGEAYNEQFF.

This rearrangement joins TRBV6-5 to TRBJ2-1; perhaps TRBD2 as D (5 bases). CDR1 and CDR2 (germline): MNHEY, SVGAGI. This CDR3 comprises 13 residues. The V gene lost 7 bases and the J gene lost 7 bases, with 14 bases spanning the gap. The CDR3 DNA sequence: TGTGCCAGCAAGGAGAACACGGGGAATGAGCAGTTCTTC. Its translation: CASKENTGNEQFF.

The V gene is TRBV28, the J gene TRBJ1-1; D is possibly TRBD1 (6 bases). The germline CDR1 and CDR2 sequences are MDHEN and SYDVKM. CDR3 length: 16 residues. With 4 bases removed from V and 1 base from J, the gap between germline ends came to 16 bases. CDR3 amino acids: CASSSGLGQSNTEAFF. CDR3 in DNA: TGTGCCAGCAGTTCCGGGCTAGGACAGTCGAACACTGAAGCTTTCTTT.

The chain recombines TRBV12-3 or TRBV12-4 with TRBJ2-7; D is unclear. The CDR3 totals 12 residues. V lost 3 bases and J 4 bases, leaving 7 bases between the germline ends. The CDR3, as DNA: TGTGCCAGCAGTTTTACTACTTACGAGCAGTACTTC. It codes for CASSFTTYEQYF.

This chain connects TRBV19 to TRBJ2-3; D is possibly TRBD1 (5 bases). V lost 9 bases to trimming and J lost 1 base, with 11 bases between them. CDR3 length equals 13 residues. Germline V gene sequence: CDR1 LNHDA, CDR2 SQIVND (reference sequence). As DNA, the CDR3 is TGTGCCAGCAGATTACAGGGCACAGATACGCAGTATTTT. Translated, it gives CASRLQGTDTQYF.

The chain carries TRBV5-4 and TRBJ1-2; 8 bases agree with TRBD1. The CDR3 runs to 13 residues. Germline V gives CDR1 SGHNT, CDR2 YYREEE (reference sequence). The junction had 3 bases not matched to a gene; V was cut back by 2 bases and J by 6 bases. Written as DNA, the CDR3 is TGTGCCAGCAGCTTAGACAGGGGACATGGCTACACCTTC. Translation gives CASSLDRGHGYTF. Full variable domain (rest looked up from reference TRBV5-4 and TRBJ1-2): ETGVTQSPTHLIKTRGQQVTLRCSSQSGHNTVSWYQQALGQGPQFIFQYYREEENGRGNFPPRFSGLQFPNYSSELNVNALELDDSALYLCASSLDRGHGYTFGSGTRLTVV.

The chain couples TRBV7-9 to TRBJ1-1; D not certain. The germline V gene has CDR1 SEHNR and CDR2 FQNEAQ (reference sequence). CDR3 size: 12 residues. The ends were cut back, 5 bases at V and 3 bases at J, with 7 bases in the middle. CDR3 bases: TGTGCCAGCAGCATAACGGACACTGAAGCTTTCTTT. Its translation is CASSITDTEAFF.

The CDR3 DNA reads as TGTGCCAGTAGTATATTGGGGACTCAGCCCCAGCATTTT. Protein sequence: CASSILGTQPQHF. This chain uses TRBV19 with TRBJ1-5, with a tentative D call TRBD1 (5 bases). Germline values: CDR1 LNHDA, CDR2 SQIVND (reference sequence). The CDR3 has 13 amino acids. Trimming shortened V by 2 bases and J by 6 bases, and 8 bases separated the two germline ends.

The chain recombines TRBV6-1 with TRBJ2-1; D gene ambiguous. V was shortened by 3 bases and J by 5 bases, with 8 bases between the two germline ends. This CDR3 contains 13 residues. Germline loops: CDR1 MNHNS, CDR2 SASEGT. As DNA, the CDR3 is TGTGCCAGCAGTGAGAGGAAAAACAATGAGCAGTTCTTC. It codes for CASSERKNNEQFF.

This clone was found a few times. The chain recombines TRBV7-6 with TRBJ2-2; possible D gene TRBD2, 7 bases. Germline assignment: CDR1 SGHVS and CDR2 FNYEAQ. This CDR3 has 15 residues. V lost 1 base and J lost 4, with 10 bases in between. CDR3 region: CASSLEGGVTGELFF. In DNA form, the CDR3 reads TGTGCCAGCAGCTTAGAAGGGGGGGTCACCGGGGAGCTGTTTTTT.

This chain uses TRBV2 with TRBJ2-6; D may correspond to TRBD1 or TRBD2 (5 bases each). The CDR3 consists of 16 residues. Per the germline V gene, CDR1 is SNHLY and CDR2 is FYNNEI. V gave up 2 bases and J gave up 1 base, with 9 bases separating them. CDR3 protein: CASSEQGRSGANVLTF. CDR3 nucleotide sequence: TGTGCCAGCAGTGAACAGGGACGATCTGGGGCCAACGTCCTGACTTTC.

V and J are TRBV5-1 and TRBJ2-7; 7 nucleotides match TRBD2. This CDR3 region has 14 residues. Germline CDR1 reads SGHRS; CDR2 reads YFSETQ. Trimming at V came to 4 bases and at J to 3 bases, leaving 7 bases not matched to a gene. The CDR3 sequence is CASSPTGGNYEQYF. The CDR3, as DNA: TGCGCCAGCAGCCCGACGGGGGGAAACTACGAGCAGTACTTC.